The sample holds one count of the clone carrying this T cell receptor (beta chain). Per germline, CDR1 ENHRY and CDR2 SYGVKD. This CDR3 region has 13 residues. After removal of 5 bases from V and 4 bases from J, the junction contained 2 bases not matched to a gene. The assay was carried out at the deep level. PCR replicates from unsorted PBMC used roughly 300 ng DNA, and this amount was tens of thousands of T cell genomes. The authors sequenced unsorted PBMC DNA on ten immunoSEQ deep assay plates. Profiling relied on immunoSEQ multiplex PCR, and the TCRdb table lists in-frame clones only, not all of them. The table lists approximately 500,000 clones, more than 65% of them singletons, with roughly an eighth in the top ten. This sample was included in a study of shared clonotypes between healthy human individuals. Study as a whole: Donors consisted of two women and a few men between 18 and 49.

Sample: PBMCs. The chain combines TRBV10-3 with TRBJ1-1, with 9 bases that match TRBD1. This sequence was found in a woman aged 40 to 50 in good health. Some clones in this sample may be carry-over from other donors' samples. The CDR3 DNA is TGTGCCATCAGTACGACAGGGGGCACTGAAGCTTTCTTT. It codes for CAISTTGGTEAFF.